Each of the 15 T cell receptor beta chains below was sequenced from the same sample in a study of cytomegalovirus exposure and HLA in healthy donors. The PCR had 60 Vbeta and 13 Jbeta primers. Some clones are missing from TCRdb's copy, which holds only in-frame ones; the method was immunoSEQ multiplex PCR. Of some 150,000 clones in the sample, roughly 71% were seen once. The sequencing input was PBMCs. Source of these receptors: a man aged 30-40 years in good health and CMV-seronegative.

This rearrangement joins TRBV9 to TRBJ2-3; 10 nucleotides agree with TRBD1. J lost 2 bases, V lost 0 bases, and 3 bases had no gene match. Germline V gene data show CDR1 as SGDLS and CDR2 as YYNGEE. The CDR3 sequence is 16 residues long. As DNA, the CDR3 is TGTGCCAGCAGCGTAGGTGGGACAGGGGCCACAGATACGCAGTATTTT. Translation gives CASSVGGTGATDTQYF.

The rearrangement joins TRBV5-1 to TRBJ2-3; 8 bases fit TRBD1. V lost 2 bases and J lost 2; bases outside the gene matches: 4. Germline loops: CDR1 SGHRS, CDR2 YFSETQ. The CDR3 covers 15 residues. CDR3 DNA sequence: TGCGCCAGCAGCTTTGGGACAGGCATCACAGATACGCAGTATTTT. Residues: CASSFGTGITDTQYF.

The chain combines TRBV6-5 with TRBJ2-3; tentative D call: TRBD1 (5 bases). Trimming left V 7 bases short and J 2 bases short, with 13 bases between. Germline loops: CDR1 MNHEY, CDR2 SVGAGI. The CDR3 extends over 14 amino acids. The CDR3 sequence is CASNTQAPTDTQYF. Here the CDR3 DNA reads TGTGCCAGCAATACACAGGCCCCCACAGATACGCAGTATTTT.

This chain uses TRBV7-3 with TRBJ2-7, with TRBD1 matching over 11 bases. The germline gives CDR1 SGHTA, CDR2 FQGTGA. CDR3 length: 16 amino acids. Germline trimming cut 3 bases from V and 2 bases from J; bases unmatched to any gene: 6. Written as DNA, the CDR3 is TGTGCCAGCAGCTTGTACGGGACAGGGGGGACCTACGAGCAGTACTTC. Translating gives CASSLYGTGGTYEQYF.

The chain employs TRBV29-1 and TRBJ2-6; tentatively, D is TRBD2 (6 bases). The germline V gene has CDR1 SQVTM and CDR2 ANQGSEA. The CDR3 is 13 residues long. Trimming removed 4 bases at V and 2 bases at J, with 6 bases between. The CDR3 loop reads CSVAGAGANVLTF. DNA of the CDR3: TGCAGCGTTGCGGGGGCTGGGGCCAACGTCCTGACTTTC.

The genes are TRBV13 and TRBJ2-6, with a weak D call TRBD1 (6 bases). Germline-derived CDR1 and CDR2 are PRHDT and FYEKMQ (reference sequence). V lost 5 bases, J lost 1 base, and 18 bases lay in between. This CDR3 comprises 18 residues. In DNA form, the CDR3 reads TGTGCCAGCAGCCGCCTCGAGGGGGTCGAATCTGGGGCCAACGTCCTGACTTTC. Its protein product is CASSRLEGVESGANVLTF.

The CDR3 coding sequence is TGTGCCAGCTCACCAACAGGGGACACCAACTCTGGAAACACCATATATTTT. Its protein is CASSPTGDTNSGNTIYF. The chain is built from TRBV18 and TRBJ1-3, with 7 bases identical to TRBD1. The CDR3 length is 17 residues. Germline CDR1 KGHSH, CDR2 LQKENI. V was clipped by 2 bases and J by 0 bases; unmatched bases: 7.

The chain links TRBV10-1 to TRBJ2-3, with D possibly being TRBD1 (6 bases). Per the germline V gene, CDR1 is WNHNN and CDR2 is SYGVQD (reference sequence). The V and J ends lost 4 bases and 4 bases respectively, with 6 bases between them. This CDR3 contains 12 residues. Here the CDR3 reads CASSGQADTQYF. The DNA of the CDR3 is TGCGCCAGCAGTGGACAGGCAGATACGCAGTATTTT.

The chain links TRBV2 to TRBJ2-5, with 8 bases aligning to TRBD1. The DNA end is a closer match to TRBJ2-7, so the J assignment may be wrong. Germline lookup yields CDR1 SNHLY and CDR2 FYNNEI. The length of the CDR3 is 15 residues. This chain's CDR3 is CASSPGGLSSYEQYF. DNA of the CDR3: TGTGCCAGCAGCCCAGGGGGCCTTAGCTCCTACGAGCAGTACTTC.

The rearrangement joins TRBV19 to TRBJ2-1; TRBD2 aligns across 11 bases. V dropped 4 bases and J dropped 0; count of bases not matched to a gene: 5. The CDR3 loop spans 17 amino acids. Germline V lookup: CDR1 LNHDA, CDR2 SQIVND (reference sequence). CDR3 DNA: TGTGCCAGTAGTACGGGGGGACTAGCGGACTCCTACAATGAGCAGTTCTTC. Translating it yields CASSTGGLADSYNEQFF.

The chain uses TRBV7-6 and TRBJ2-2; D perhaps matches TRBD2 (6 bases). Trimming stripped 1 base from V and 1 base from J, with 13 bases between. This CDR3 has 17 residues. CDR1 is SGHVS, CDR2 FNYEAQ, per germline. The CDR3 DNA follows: TGTGCCAGCAGCTTAGTCGAGCGGGCCGTGAACACCGGGGAGCTGTTTTTT. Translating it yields CASSLVERAVNTGELFF.

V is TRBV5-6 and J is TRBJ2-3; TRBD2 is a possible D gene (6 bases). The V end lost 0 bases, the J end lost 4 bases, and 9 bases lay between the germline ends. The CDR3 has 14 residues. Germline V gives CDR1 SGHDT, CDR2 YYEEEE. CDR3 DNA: TGTGCCAGCAGCTTGGTTCCGGGGGCAGATACGCAGTATTTT. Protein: CASSLVPGADTQYF.

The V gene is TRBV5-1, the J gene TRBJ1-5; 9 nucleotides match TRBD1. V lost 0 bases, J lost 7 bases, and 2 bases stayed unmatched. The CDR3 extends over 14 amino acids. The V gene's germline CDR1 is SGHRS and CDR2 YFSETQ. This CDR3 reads CASSLGQGGQPQHF. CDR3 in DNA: TGCGCCAGCAGCTTGGGACAGGGGGGACAGCCCCAGCATTTT.

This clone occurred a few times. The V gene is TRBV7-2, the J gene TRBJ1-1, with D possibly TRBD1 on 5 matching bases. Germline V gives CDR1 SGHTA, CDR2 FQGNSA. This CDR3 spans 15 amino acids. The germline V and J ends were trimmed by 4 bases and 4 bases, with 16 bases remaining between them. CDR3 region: CASSSRRGAGTEAFF. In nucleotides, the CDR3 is TGTGCCAGCAGCTCACGGCGCGGGGCGGGCACTGAAGCTTTCTTT.

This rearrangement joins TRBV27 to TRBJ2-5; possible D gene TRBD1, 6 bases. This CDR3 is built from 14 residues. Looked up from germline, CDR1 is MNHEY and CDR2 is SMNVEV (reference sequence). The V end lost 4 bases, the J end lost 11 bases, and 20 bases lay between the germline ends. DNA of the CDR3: TGTGCCAGCAGTTCAAGTACAGGGTTGGTAGAGCAGTACTTC. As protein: CASSSSTGLVEQYF.